Sequencing of this T cell receptor (beta chain) was carried out in a study of shared clonotypes between healthy human individuals. Across the whole study: Aged between 18 and 49, the donors were a couple of women and a few men. Study observations and caveats: Rarefaction showed that sequencing of sorted subsets was incomplete (despite large depth). Exclusively blood specimens were collected; tissue repertoires likely differ. As a rule, naive subsets had a larger estimated richness than memory subsets.

Trimming shortened V by 3 bases and J by 4 bases, and 16 bases separated the two germline ends. This CDR3 region has 16 residues. Germline V gives CDR1 SGHAT, CDR2 FQNNGV. The naive CD8 subset, CD45RO-negative cells positively selected for CCR7, excluded terminally differentiated effector memory CD45RA+ cells. Sequencing used immunoSEQ multiplex PCR; TCRdb keeps in-frame clones, though not all of them. The sample includes about 2.1 million clones, more than 85% of them seen just once. Notes on this clone: Its antigen is unknown.

The gene calls are TRBV11-2 and TRBJ2-1; D is possibly TRBD1 or TRBD2 (5 bases each). This receptor was obtained from a man in his late teens or twenties in good health. Some clones in this sample may be carry-over from other donors' samples. The specimen was naive CD8+ T cells from PBMCs. In nucleotides, the CDR3 is TGTGCCAGCAGCTTCCCAGGGCGGGTAGATTACAATGAGCAGTTCTTC. Translated: CASSFPGRVDYNEQFF.